The 19 T cell receptor beta chains below all came from one sample that was sequenced in a study of naive and memory T cell subsets. Two oligonucleotides, mixed equimolar, formed the beta constant-region primer covering TRBC1 and TRBC2. Four rounds of PCR amplified the ligated cDNA using nested alpha and beta constant-region primers plus SP2. TCRdb used MiXCR to reprocess the UMI-ligation and nested PCR reads, holding one entry per CDR3 protein. Here the sample spans tens of thousands of distinct CDR3 sequences, around 8.8% being singletons. Sequencing input: central memory CD8+ T cells from blood. These receptors came from a human donor in good health.

This clonotype was recorded many times. This chain uses TRBV9 with TRBJ2-7; TRBD1 might be the D (5 bases). The CDR3 consists of 14 residues. Germline V gene sequence: CDR1 SGDLS, CDR2 YYNGEE. V lost 0 bases and J 2 bases, leaving 9 bases between the germline ends. CDR3 in DNA: TGTGCCAGCAGCGTAGCACAGGTCCCCTACGAGCAGTACTTC. This sequence encodes CASSVAQVPYEQYF. The whole variable domain, filled in from reference TRBV9 and TRBJ2-7, reads DSGVTQTPKHLITATGQRVTLRCSPRSGDLSVYWYQQSLDQGLQFLIQYYNGEERAKGNILERFSAQQFPDLHSELNLSSLELGDSALYFCASSVAQVPYEQYFGPGTRLTVT.

V is TRBV7-9 and J is TRBJ1-1, with TRBD1 matching 7 bases. There are 14 residues in the CDR3. CDR1 and CDR2 (germline): SEHNR, FQNEAQ (reference sequence). V shed 5 bases and J 0 bases; nucleotides not matched to a gene: 3. The CDR3 region has the DNA TGTGCCAGCAGCCTCGGACAGGTGAACACTGAAGCTTTCTTT. This codes for CASSLGQVNTEAFF.

Only a few counts were recorded for this clonotype. The J gene is TRBJ1-2, the V gene TRBV7-9; D possibly corresponds to TRBD1 (6 bases). The CDR3 extends over 14 amino acids. Looked up from germline, CDR1 is SEHNR and CDR2 is FQNEAQ (reference sequence). The V gene lost 5 bases and the J gene lost 4 bases, with 14 bases spanning the gap. CDR3 in DNA: TGTGCCAGCAGCCCCCCCAACAGGGCCTATGGCTACACCTTC. It specifies CASSPPNRAYGYTF.

Ten or more counts support this clonotype. The chain couples TRBV28 to TRBJ2-2, with D perhaps TRBD1 (6 bases). The CDR3 is 15 residues long. V was trimmed by 3 bases and J by 10 bases, leaving 18 bases between them. CDR1 and CDR2 (germline): MDHEN, SYDVKM. The CDR3 sequence is CASSLRQAHREELFF. The CDR3 nucleotides are TGTGCCAGCAGTTTGCGACAGGCGCACCGCGAGGAGCTGTTTTTT.

This clonotype was recorded many times. The chain combines TRBV20-1 with TRBJ1-4; D possibly corresponds to TRBD1 (5 bases). Trimming left V 0 bases short and J 8 bases short, with 16 bases between. The CDR3 has 15 amino acids. Germline lookup yields CDR1 DFQATT and CDR2 SNEGSKA (reference sequence). This CDR3 reads CSARDHEGSREKLFF. Here the CDR3 DNA reads TGCAGTGCTAGAGATCATGAGGGGTCGAGGGAAAAACTGTTTTTT.

This clonotype came up many times. The rearrangement uses TRBV13 and TRBJ2-5; maybe TRBD1 (6 bases). The germline V gene has CDR1 PRHDT and CDR2 FYEKMQ (reference sequence). V lost 3 bases to trimming and J lost 5 bases, with 10 bases between them. The CDR3 runs 13 residues. CDR3 in amino acids: CASSLQGSETQYF. The CDR3 coding sequence is TGTGCCAGCAGCTTGCAGGGGAGTGAGACCCAGTACTTC.

This clonotype was observed a handful of times. The genes are TRBV27 and TRBJ2-1; 9 nucleotides align to TRBD2. The CDR3 covers 15 residues. With V trimmed by 6 bases and J by 4 bases, 7 bases remained unmatched. Germline CDR1 is MNHEY and CDR2 is SMNVEV (reference sequence). In nucleotides, the CDR3 is TGTGCCAGCAGGCGGGAGGGCACAAGGTACAATGAGCAGTTCTTC. Translated: CASRREGTRYNEQFF.

At least ten counts were recorded for this clonotype. The chain links TRBV5-6 to TRBJ1-5; TRBD1 matches at 9 bases. The CDR3 covers 18 residues. Germline V gene lookup returns CDR1 SGHDT and CDR2 YYEEEE. V trimming: 4 bases; J trimming: 2 bases; junction bases outside the gene matches: 13. DNA of the CDR3: TGTGCCAGCAGCGGGTCGACAGGGGGATTGTTGGGCAATCAGCCCCAGCATTTT. Amino acid sequence: CASSGSTGGLLGNQPQHF.

This clonotype appeared a few times. The chain is built from TRBV6-4 and TRBJ2-2; 9 positions match TRBD1. Germline lookup yields CDR1 MRHNA and CDR2 SNTAGT. Losses at the gene ends were 4 bases for V and 7 bases for J; bases not matched to a gene: 10. CDR3 length equals 16 residues. Here the CDR3 reads CASSASPGQGNGELFF. DNA for the CDR3: TGTGCCAGCAGTGCATCGCCGGGACAGGGAAACGGGGAGCTGTTTTTT.

Within the sample, this clonotype is medium-sized. The chain joins TRBV27 to TRBJ1-1, with no clear D. The CDR3 is made up of 14 amino acids. Trimming shortened V by 0 bases and J by 1 base, and 6 bases separated the two germline ends. Germline CDR1 reads MNHEY; CDR2 reads SMNVEV (reference sequence). DNA of the CDR3: TGTGCCAGCAGTTTATCGCAGAGGAACACTGAAGCTTTCTTT. The encoded protein is CASSLSQRNTEAFF.

This clonotype was counted at least ten times. The rearrangement links TRBV20-1 to TRBJ2-7; TRBD1 is a possible D gene (6 bases). V was clipped by 2 bases and J by 2 bases, with 10 bases between them. This CDR3 spans 13 amino acids. CDR1 DFQATT and CDR2 SNEGSKA come from the germline V gene (reference sequence). CDR3 DNA sequence: TGCAGTGCTAGAAAGGGGGAGCCCTACGAGCAGTACTTC. Residues: CSARKGEPYEQYF.

This clonotype was seen more than once but under ten times. V is TRBV12-3 or TRBV12-4 and J is TRBJ2-1, with 10 nucleotides matching TRBD2. This CDR3 is built from 16 residues. J was trimmed by 3 bases and V by 7 bases; bases with no gene match: 9. In DNA, the CDR3 is TGTGCCAGCACCCCTATAGCGGGAGGCCTCTACAATGAGCAGTTCTTC. Translating gives CASTPIAGGLYNEQFF.

This clonotype came up a few times. The V and J genes are TRBV27 and TRBJ1-1; the D is unclear. The germline CDR1 and CDR2 sequences are MNHEY and SMNVEV (reference sequence). The CDR3 runs 12 residues. The V gene lost 8 bases and the J gene lost 2 bases, with 9 bases spanning the gap. The CDR3 region has the DNA TGTGCCAGCGAAGGGTCCAACACTGAAGCTTTCTTT. The encoded protein is CASEGSNTEAFF.

A few counts support this clonotype. The genes are TRBV7-6 and TRBJ1-5, with TRBD1 as a possible D gene (5 bases). Germline V gives CDR1 SGHVS, CDR2 FNYEAQ. Between the trimmed V and J ends, which lost 5 bases and 8 bases, there was a span of 13 bases. This CDR3 region has 13 residues. The CDR3 here is CASSALGVEPQHF. The CDR3 DNA is TGTGCCAGCAGCGCCCTAGGGGTGGAGCCCCAGCATTTT.

By proportion, this clonotype is medium-sized (0.01 to 0.1%). The V and J genes are TRBV5-1 and TRBJ1-4; D might be TRBD1 (6 bases). This CDR3 has 17 residues. The V end lost 1 base, the J end lost 6 bases, and 19 bases lay between the germline ends. Germline loops: CDR1 SGHRS, CDR2 YFSETQ. This CDR3 reads CASSLSGGRVEDEKLFF. The CDR3 bases are TGCGCCAGCAGCTTGTCCGGGGGGCGAGTAGAGGATGAAAAACTGTTTTTT. The whole variable domain, filled in from reference TRBV5-1 and TRBJ1-4, reads KAGVTQTPRYLIKTRGQQVTLSCSPISGHRSVSWYQQTPGQGLQFLFEYFSETQRNKGNFPGRFSGRQFSNSRSEMNVSTLELGDSALYLCASSLSGGRVEDEKLFFGSGTQLSVL.

This clonotype was observed a handful of times. This rearrangement joins TRBV6-1 to TRBJ1-2, with 11 bases identical to TRBD1. J lost 4 bases, V lost 2 bases, and 3 bases had no gene match. CDR1 is MNHNS, CDR2 SASEGT, per germline. The CDR3 spans 15 residues. In DNA, the CDR3 is TGTGCCAGCAGTGAAACCGGGACAGGGGGCTATGGCTACACCTTC. It yields the protein CASSETGTGGYGYTF.

This clonotype turned up a few times. The chain links TRBV28 to TRBJ2-5, with TRBD2 matching over 10 bases. This CDR3 region has 17 residues. The germline CDR1 and CDR2 sequences are MDHEN and SYDVKM. Germline trimming cut 6 bases from V and 0 bases from J; bases unmatched to any gene: 10. CDR3 protein: CASSYWGLARYQETQYF. CDR3 DNA: TGTGCCAGCAGCTACTGGGGACTAGCGAGGTACCAAGAGACCCAGTACTTC.

This clonotype showed up many times. The chain uses TRBV7-9 and TRBJ2-1; 12 nucleotides line up with TRBD2. This CDR3 region has 16 residues. Germline V gene lookup returns CDR1 SEHNR and CDR2 FQNEAQ (reference sequence). Trimming removed 5 bases from V and 4 bases from J; junction bases left unmatched: 6. The CDR3 loop is CASSPSGRAEYNEQFF. In DNA form, the CDR3 reads TGTGCCAGCAGCCCTAGCGGGAGGGCTGAGTACAATGAGCAGTTCTTC.

In this sample, this clonotype turned up a few times. This chain connects TRBV6-2 or TRBV6-3 to TRBJ2-1, with TRBD2 matching 9 bases. Trimming cost V 5 bases and J 7 bases; bases outside gene matches: 9. The germline gives CDR1 MNHEY, CDR2 SVGEGT. The CDR3 runs to 15 residues. DNA of the CDR3: TGTGCCAGCAGTAGCTCTAGCGGGGCGTCGAATGAGCAGTTCTTC. It is translated as CASSSSSGASNEQFF.